Sequencing of this TCR beta chain was carried out in a study of control samples from healthy donors and cancer patients. Assay used: immunoSEQ multiplex PCR; TCRdb lists only in-frame clones, some missing. The sample shows approximately 150,000 clones, roughly nine tenths of them seen only once. Germline values: CDR1 SGHNT, CDR2 YYREEE (reference sequence). This CDR3 has 18 residues. V trimming: 3 bases; J trimming: 6 bases; junction bases outside the gene matches: 19. Input material: blood. This clonotype originated in a man aged 18 to 29 in good health. This rearrangement joins TRBV5-4 to TRBJ1-2, with TRBD1 identical over 8 bases. CDR3: CASSWDPAGGGNLHGYTF. The DNA for the CDR3 is TGTGCCAGCAGCTGGGACCCCGCAGGGGGCGGAAACTTGCATGGCTACACCTTC.